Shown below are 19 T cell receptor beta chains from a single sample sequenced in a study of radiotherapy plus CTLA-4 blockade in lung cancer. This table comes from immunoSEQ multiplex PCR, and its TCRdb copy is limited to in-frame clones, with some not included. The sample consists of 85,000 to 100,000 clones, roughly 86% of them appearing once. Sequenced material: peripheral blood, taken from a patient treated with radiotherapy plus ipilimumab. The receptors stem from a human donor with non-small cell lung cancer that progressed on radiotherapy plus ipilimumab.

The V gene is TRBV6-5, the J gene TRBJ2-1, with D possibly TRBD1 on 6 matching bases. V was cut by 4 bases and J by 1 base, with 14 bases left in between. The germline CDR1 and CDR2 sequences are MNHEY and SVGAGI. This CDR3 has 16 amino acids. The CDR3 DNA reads TGTGCCAGCAGTTCGTACAGGGAAATGTCCTACAATGAGCAGTTCTTC. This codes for CASSSYREMSYNEQFF.

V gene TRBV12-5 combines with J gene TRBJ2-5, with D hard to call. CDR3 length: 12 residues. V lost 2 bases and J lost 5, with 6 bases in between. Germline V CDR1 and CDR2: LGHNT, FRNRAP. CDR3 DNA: TGTGCTAGTGGTTTGTCCCGGGAGACCCAGTACTTC. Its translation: CASGLSRETQYF.

CDR3 bases: TGCGCCAGCAGCCAAGAAGTGGGACAGAACTATGGCTACACCTTC. Protein: CASSQEVGQNYGYTF. V usage is TRBV4-1 and J usage is TRBJ1-2, with 7 bases matching TRBD1. Germline CDR1 MGHRA, CDR2 YSYEKL. This CDR3 is 15 amino acids long. Trimming at V came to 0 bases and at J to 2 bases, leaving 3 bases not matched to a gene.

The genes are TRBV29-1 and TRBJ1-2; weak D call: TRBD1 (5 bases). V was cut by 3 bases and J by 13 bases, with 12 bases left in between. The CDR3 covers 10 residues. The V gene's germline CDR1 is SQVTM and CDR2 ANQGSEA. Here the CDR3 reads CSVDGGTVTF. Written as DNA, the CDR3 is TGCAGCGTTGATGGGGGTACCGTCACCTTC.

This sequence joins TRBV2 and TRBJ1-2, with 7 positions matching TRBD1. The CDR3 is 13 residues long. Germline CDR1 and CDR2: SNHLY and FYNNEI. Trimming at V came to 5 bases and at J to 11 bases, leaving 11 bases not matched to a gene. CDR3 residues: CASSFGQARGYTF. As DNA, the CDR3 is TGTGCCAGCAGTTTCGGACAGGCGCGGGGGTACACCTTC.

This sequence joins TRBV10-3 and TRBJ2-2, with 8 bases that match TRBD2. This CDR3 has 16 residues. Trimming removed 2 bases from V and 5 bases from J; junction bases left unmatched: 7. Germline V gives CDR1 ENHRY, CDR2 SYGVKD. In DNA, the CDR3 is TGTGCCATCAGTGAGGGGTTAGCGGGGAAAACCGGGGAGCTGTTTTTT. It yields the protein CAISEGLAGKTGELFF.

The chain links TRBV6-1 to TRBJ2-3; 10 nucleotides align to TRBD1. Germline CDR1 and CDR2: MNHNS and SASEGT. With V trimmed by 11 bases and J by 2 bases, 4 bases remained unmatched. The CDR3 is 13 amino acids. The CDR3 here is CASGQGYTDTQYF. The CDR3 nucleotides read TGTGCCTCGGGACAGGGGTACACAGATACGCAGTATTTT.

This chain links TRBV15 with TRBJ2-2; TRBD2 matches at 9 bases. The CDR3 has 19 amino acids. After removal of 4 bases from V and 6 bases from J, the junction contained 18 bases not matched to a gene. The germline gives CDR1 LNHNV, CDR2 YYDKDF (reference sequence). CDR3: CATSIHPSGSGGPPGELFF. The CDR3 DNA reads TGTGCCACCAGCATTCACCCTTCCGGTAGCGGGGGACCCCCCGGGGAGCTGTTTTTT.

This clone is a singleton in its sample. CDR3 sequence (DNA): TGTGCCAGCAGCCCAGGGACAGTAATCAACAATGAGCAGTTCTTC. Translation gives CASSPGTVINNEQFF. The V call is TRBV7-3, the J call TRBJ2-1; 7 bases agree with TRBD1. Germline trimming cut 5 bases from V and 5 bases from J; bases unmatched to any gene: 9. Germline CDR1 SGHTA, CDR2 FQGTGA. The CDR3 totals 15 residues.

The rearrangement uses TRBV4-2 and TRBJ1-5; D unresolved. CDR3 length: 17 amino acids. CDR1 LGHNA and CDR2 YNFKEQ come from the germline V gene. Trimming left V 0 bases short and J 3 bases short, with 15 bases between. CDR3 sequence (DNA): TGTGCCAGCAGCCAAGAGGCCCCCGGCAGGAACAATCAGCCCCAGCATTTT. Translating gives CASSQEAPGRNNQPQHF.

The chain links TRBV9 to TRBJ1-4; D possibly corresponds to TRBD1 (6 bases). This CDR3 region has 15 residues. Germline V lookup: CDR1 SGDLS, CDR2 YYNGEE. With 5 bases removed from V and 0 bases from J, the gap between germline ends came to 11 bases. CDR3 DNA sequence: TGTGCCAGCAGTTCCAGGGGAACAACTAATGAAAAACTGTTTTTT. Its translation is CASSSRGTTNEKLFF.

CDR3 in amino acids: CASSSSGGYEQYF. For the CDR3, the DNA is TGTGCCAGCAGCTCGTCAGGGGGCTACGAGCAGTACTTC. The V and J genes are TRBV7-3 and TRBJ2-7; TRBD1 aligns across 7 bases. V trimming: 4 bases; J trimming: 3 bases; junction bases outside the gene matches: 3. The CDR3 is 13 residues long. Germline CDR1 is SGHTA and CDR2 is FQGTGA.

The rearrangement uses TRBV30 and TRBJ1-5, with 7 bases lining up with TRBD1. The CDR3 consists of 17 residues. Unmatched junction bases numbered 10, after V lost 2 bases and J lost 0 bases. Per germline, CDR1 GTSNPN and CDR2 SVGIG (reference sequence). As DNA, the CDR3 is TGTGCCTGGAGTCCCCCAGGGGGGACCTATAGCAATCAGCCCCAGCATTTT. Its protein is CAWSPPGGTYSNQPQHF.

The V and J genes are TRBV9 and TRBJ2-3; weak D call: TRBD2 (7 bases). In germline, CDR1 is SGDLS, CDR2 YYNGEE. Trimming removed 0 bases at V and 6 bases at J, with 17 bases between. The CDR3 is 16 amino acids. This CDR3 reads CASSVEAGAPTDTQYF. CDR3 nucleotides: TGTGCCAGCAGCGTAGAGGCGGGGGCACCGACCGATACGCAGTATTTT.

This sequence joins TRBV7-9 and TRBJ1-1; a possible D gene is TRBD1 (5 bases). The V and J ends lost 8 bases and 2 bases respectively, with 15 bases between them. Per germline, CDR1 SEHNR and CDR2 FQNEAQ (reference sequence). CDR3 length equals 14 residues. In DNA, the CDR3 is TGTGCCAGCCGGACGGGGGGATTCAACACTGAAGCTTTCTTT. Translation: CASRTGGFNTEAFF.

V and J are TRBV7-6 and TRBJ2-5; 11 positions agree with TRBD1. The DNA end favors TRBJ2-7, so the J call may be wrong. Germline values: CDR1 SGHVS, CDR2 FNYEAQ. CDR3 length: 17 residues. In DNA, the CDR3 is TGTGCCAGCAGCTCTCTGGGACAGGGGGGACTACGAAACGAGCAGTACTTC. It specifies CASSSLGQGGLRNEQYF.

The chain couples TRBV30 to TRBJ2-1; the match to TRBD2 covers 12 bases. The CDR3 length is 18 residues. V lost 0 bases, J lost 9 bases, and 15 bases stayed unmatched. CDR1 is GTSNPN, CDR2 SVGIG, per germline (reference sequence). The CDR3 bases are TGTGCCTGGAGTGTAGGGGTTTCTAGCGGGGGGGCCCTACTTGAGCAGTTCTTC. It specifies CAWSVGVSSGGALLEQFF.

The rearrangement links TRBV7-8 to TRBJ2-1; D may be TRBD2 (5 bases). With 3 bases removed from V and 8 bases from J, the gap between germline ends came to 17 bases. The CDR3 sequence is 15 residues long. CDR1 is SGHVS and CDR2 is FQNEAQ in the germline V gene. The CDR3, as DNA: TGTGCCAGCAGCTTTCTACTCCTAGCTAAGGATGAGCAGTTCTTC. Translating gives CASSFLLLAKDEQFF.

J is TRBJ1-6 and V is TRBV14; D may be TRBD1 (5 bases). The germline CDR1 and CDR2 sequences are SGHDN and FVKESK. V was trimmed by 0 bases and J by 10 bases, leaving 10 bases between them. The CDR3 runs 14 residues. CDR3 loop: CASSQDLGGSPLHF. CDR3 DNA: TGTGCCAGCAGCCAAGATCTGGGGGGATCACCCCTCCACTTT.